This TCR beta chain was documented in a study of cytomegalovirus exposure and HLA in healthy donors. Whole-study results and caveats: Association of a missense DCLRE1C variant with TCR beta V- and J-gene trimming was reported in a later analysis. Links to common viral pathogens appeared, in a later analysis, for several of the most significant clusters. A later analysis reportedly found fewer N-insertions in an Asian-associated ancestry cluster than the approximately 700-donor mean.

On this clone: Its specificity is not known.

Primers: 60 Vbeta forward and 13 Jbeta reverse. Assay: immunoSEQ multiplex PCR; the TCRdb copy retains only in-frame clones and omits some. The sample holds 120,000 or so clones, 79% seen once. V was pared by 8 bases and J by 6 bases, with 6 bases of the junction left unmatched. The CDR3 spans 14 residues. CDR1 is LNHDA and CDR2 is SQIVND in the germline V gene (reference sequence). The specimen sequenced was PBMCs. This clonotype was obtained from a man aged 18 to 30 in good health and CMV-seronegative. J is TRBJ2-1 and V is TRBV19; 11 positions agree with TRBD2. In DNA, the CDR3 is TGTGCCAGTCAGCTAGCGGGAGGTCCCAATGAGCAGTTCTTC. It yields the protein CASQLAGGPNEQFF.